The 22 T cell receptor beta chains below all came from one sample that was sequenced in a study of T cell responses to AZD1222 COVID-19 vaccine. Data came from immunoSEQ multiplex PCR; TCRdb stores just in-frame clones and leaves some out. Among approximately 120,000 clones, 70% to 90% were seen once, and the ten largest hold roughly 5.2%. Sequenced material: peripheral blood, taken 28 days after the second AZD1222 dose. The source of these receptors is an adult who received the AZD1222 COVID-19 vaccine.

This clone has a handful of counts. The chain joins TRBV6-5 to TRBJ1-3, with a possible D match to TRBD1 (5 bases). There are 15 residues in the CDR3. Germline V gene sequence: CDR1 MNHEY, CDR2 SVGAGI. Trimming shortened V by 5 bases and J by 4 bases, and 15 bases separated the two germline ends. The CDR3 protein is CASSRSQGSGNTIYF. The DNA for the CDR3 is TGTGCCAGCAGTCGAAGCCAGGGTTCCGGAAACACCATATATTTT.

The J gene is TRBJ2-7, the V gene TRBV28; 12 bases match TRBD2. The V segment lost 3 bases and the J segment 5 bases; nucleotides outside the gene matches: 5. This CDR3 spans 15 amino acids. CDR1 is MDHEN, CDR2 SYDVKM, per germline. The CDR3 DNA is TGTGCCAGCAGTTTTTTGACTAGCGGGAGTAACGAGCAGTACTTC. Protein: CASSFLTSGSNEQYF.

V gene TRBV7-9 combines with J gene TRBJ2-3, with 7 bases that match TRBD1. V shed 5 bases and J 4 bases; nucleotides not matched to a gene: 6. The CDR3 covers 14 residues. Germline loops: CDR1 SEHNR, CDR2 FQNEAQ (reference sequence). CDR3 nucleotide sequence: TGTGCCAGCAGCCCTGGGACAGACCCAGATACGCAGTATTTT. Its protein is CASSPGTDPDTQYF.

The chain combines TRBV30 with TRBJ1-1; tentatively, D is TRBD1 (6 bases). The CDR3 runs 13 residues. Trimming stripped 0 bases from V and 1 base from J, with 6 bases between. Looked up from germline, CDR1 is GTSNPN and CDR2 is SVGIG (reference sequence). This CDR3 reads CAWSVGGNTEAFF. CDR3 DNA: TGTGCCTGGAGTGTAGGGGGGAACACTGAAGCTTTCTTT.

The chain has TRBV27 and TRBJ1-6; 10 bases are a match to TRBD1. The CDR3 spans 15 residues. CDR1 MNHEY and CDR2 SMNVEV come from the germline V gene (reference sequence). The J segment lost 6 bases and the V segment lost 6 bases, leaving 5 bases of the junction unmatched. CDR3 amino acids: CASRRTGGFNSPLHF. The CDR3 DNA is TGTGCCAGCAGACGGACAGGGGGTTTTAATTCACCCCTCCACTTT.

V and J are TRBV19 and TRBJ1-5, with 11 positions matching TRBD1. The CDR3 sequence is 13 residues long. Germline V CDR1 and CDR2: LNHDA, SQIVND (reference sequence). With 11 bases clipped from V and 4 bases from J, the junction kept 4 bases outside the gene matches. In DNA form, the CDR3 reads TGTGCCGGACAGGGGGCGCCGAATCAGCCCCAGCATTTT. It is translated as CAGQGAPNQPQHF.

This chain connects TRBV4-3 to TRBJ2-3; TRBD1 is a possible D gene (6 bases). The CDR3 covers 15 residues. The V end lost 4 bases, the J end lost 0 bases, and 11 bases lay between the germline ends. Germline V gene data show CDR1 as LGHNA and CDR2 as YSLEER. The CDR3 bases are TGCGCCAGCAGCCGATGGGGACAAAGCACAGATACGCAGTATTTT. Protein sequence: CASSRWGQSTDTQYF.

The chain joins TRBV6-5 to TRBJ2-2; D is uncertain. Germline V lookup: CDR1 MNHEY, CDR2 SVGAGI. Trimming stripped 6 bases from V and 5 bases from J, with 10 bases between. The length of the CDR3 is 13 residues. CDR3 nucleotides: TGTGCCAGCAGGGCGGAGTCTACCGGGGAGCTGTTTTTT. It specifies CASRAESTGELFF.

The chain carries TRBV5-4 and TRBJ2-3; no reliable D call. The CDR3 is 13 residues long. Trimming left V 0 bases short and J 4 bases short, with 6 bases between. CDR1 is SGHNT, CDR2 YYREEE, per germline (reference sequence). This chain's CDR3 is CASSLEVSDTQYF. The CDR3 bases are TGTGCCAGCAGCTTGGAGGTCTCAGATACGCAGTATTTT.

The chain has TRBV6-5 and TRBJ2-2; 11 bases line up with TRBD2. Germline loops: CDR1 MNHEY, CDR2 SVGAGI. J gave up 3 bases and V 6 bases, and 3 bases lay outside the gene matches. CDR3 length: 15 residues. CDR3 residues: CASRLSGRDTGELFF. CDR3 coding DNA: TGTGCCAGCAGGCTTAGCGGGAGGGACACCGGGGAGCTGTTTTTT.

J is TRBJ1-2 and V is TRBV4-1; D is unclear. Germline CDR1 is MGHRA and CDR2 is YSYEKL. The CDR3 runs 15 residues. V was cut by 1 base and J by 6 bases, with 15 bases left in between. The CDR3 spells CASSQGKGPPDGYTF. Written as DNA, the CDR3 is TGCGCCAGCAGCCAAGGGAAAGGGCCCCCCGATGGCTACACCTTC.

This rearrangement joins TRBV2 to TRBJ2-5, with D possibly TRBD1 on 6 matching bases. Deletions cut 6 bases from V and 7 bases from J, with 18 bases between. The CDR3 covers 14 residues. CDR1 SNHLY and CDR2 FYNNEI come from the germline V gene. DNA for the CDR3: TGTGCCAGCAGAGGGGACACCCCGGGTGGGACCCAGTACTTC. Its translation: CASRGDTPGGTQYF. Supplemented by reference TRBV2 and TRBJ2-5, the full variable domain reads EPEVTQTPSHQVTQMGQEVILRCVPISNHLYFYWYRQILGQKVEFLVSFYNNEISEKSEIFDDQFSVERPDGSNFTLKIRSTKLEDSAMYFCASRGDTPGGTQYFGPGTRLLVL.

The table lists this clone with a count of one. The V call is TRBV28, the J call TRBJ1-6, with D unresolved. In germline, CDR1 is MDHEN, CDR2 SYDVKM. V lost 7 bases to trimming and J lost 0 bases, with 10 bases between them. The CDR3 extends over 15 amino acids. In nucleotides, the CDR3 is TGTGCCAGCACCGCCTCGATCTCCTATAATTCACCCCTCCACTTT. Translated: CASTASISYNSPLHF.

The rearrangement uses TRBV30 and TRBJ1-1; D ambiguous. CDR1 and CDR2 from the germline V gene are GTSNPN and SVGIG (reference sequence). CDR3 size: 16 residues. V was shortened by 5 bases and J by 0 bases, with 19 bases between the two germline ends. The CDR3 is CAWWDSGWGLNTEAFF. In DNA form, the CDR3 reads TGTGCCTGGTGGGATTCGGGGTGGGGTTTGAACACTGAAGCTTTCTTT.

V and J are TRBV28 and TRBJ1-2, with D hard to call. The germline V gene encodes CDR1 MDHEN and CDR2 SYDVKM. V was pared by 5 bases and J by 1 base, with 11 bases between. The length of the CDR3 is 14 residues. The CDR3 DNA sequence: TGTGCCAGCAGTCCAGGACCCGTTAACTATGGCTACACCTTC. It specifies CASSPGPVNYGYTF.

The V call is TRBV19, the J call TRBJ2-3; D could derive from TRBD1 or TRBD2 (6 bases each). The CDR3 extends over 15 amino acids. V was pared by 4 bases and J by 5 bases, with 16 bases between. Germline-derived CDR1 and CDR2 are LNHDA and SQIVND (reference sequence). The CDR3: CASSRGARGVDTQYF. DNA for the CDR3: TGTGCCAGTAGTAGGGGGGCAAGGGGAGTAGATACGCAGTATTTT.

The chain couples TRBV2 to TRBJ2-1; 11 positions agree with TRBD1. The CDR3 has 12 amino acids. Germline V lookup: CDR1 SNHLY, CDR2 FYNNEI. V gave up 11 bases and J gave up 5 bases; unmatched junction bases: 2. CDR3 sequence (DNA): TGTGCCGGACAGGGGGCGAACAATGAGCAGTTCTTC. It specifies CAGQGANNEQFF.

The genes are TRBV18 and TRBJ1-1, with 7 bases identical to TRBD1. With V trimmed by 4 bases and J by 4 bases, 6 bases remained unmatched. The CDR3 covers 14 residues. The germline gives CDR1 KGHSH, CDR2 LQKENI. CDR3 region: CASSLRGLVTEAFF. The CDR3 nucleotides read TGTGCCAGCTCACTTAGGGGGCTCGTCACTGAAGCTTTCTTT.

CDR3 bases: TGTGCCAGCGGGCAGGCCCCTAGCACAGATACGCAGTATTTT. Its protein is CASGQAPSTDTQYF. V and J are TRBV6-5 and TRBJ2-3; D unresolved. This CDR3 has 14 amino acids. V was pared by 8 bases and J by 0 bases, with 12 bases between. The V gene's germline CDR1 is MNHEY and CDR2 SVGAGI.

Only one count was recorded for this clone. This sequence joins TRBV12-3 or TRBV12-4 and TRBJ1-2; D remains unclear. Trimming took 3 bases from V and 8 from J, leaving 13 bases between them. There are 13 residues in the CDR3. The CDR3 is CASSFEGLNGYTF. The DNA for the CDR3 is TGTGCCAGCAGTTTTGAAGGGCTAAACGGCTACACCTTC.

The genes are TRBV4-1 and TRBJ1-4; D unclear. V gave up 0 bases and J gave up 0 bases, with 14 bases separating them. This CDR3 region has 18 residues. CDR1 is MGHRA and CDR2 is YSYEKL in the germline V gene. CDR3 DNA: TGCGCCAGCAGCCAAGACCCCACCCATAGACCAACTAATGAAAAACTGTTTTTT. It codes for CASSQDPTHRPTNEKLFF.

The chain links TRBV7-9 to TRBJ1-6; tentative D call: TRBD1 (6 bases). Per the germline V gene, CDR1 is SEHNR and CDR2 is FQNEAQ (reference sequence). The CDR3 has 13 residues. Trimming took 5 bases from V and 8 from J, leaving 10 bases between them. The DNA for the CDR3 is TGTGCCAGCAGCACTTCAGGGGATTCACCCCTCCACTTT. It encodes CASSTSGDSPLHF.